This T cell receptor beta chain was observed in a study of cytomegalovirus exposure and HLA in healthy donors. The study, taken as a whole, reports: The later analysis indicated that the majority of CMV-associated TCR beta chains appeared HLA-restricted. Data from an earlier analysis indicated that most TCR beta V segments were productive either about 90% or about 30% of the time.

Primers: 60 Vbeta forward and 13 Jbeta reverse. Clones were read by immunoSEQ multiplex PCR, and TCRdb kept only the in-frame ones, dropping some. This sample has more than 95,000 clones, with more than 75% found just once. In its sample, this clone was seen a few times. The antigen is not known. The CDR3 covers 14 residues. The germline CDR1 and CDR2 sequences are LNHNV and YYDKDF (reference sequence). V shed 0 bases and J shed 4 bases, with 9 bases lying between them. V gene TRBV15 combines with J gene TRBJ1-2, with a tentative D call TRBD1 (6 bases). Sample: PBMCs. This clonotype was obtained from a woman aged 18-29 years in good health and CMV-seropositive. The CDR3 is CATSREGAGYGYTF. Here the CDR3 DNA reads TGTGCCACCAGCAGAGAGGGGGCAGGCTATGGCTACACCTTC. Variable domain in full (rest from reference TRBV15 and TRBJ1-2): DAMVIQNPRYQVTQFGKPVTLSCSQTLNHNVMYWYQQKSSQAPKLLFHYYDKDFNNEADTPDNFQSRRPNTSFCFLDIRSPGLGDTAMYLCATSREGAGYGYTFGSGTRLTVV.